Below are 19 T cell receptor beta chains sequenced from a single sample in a study of CD4 and CD8 cells across lung adenocarcinoma regions. MiXCR, run by TCRdb on the PCR reads, gives a single entry per CDR3 protein. This sample carries 8,200 or so distinct CDR3 sequences, approximately 50% of them seen once, and the ten largest clones take 24%. The sample comprised CD4+ T cells from the center of a lung tumor. Source of these receptors: a female donor with lung adenocarcinoma. The CD4 and CD8 labels of this study may be unreliable.

The chain recombines TRBV6-1 with TRBJ2-3, with D unclear. The J call may be in error: the DNA end matches TRBJ2-7 better. CDR3 length: 12 residues. CDR1 and CDR2 from the germline V gene are MNHNS and SASEGT. The CDR3 loop is CASSPLGYEQYF. The DNA for the CDR3 is TGTGCCAGCAGCCCCCTGGGGTACGAGCAGTACTTC.

The V and J genes are TRBV27 and TRBJ2-3; possibly TRBD2 for D (6 bases). The J call is doubtful: the DNA matches TRBJ2-7 better. This CDR3 spans 16 amino acids. CDR1 MNHEY and CDR2 SMNVEV come from the germline V gene (reference sequence). The CDR3 DNA is TGTGCCAGCAGTTCCCGACTAGGCGGAGGCACAGATACGCAGTACTTC. Translated, it gives CASSSRLGGGTDTQYF.

The V and J genes are TRBV10-1 and TRBJ2-3; D might be TRBD2 (5 bases). CDR3 length: 14 residues. The germline V and J ends were trimmed by 4 bases and 1 base, with 9 bases remaining between them. CDR1 is WNHNN and CDR2 is SYGVQD in the germline V gene (reference sequence). This CDR3 reads CASSGGSGTDTQYF. In nucleotides, the CDR3 is TGCGCCAGCAGTGGTGGTAGCGGCACAGATACGCAGTATTTT.

This clonotype has a count of ten or more. The V and J genes are TRBV6-2 or TRBV6-3 and TRBJ2-1; 7 bases line up with TRBD1. CDR3 length: 12 amino acids. Germline CDR1 reads MNHEY; CDR2 reads SVGEGT. J was trimmed by 15 bases and V by 0 bases; bases with no gene match: 5. The CDR3 region is CASSYSEGARFF. The DNA of the CDR3 is TGTGCCAGCAGTTACTCAGAGGGGGCTCGGTTCTTC.

This clonotype was observed a handful of times. CDR3 coding DNA: TGTGCCAGCAGAGCCACGGGGCTAGCGGGACAGTCTAGCACAGATACGCAGTATTTT. Translating gives CASRATGLAGQSSTDTQYF. This chain connects TRBV27 to TRBJ2-3, with 9 bases aligning to TRBD2. Germline V gene data show CDR1 as MNHEY and CDR2 as SMNVEV (reference sequence). CDR3 length: 19 amino acids. V was clipped by 6 bases and J by 0 bases; unmatched bases: 16.

The rearrangement joins TRBV27 to TRBJ2-7; D uncertain. V was cut by 5 bases and J by 0 bases, with 14 bases left in between. CDR3 length: 15 amino acids. The V gene's germline CDR1 is MNHEY and CDR2 SMNVEV (reference sequence). The CDR3 loop reads CASSLDGEGSYEQYF. The CDR3, as DNA: TGTGCCAGCAGTCTCGACGGCGAAGGCTCCTACGAGCAGTACTTC.

V is TRBV10-1 and J is TRBJ1-1; TRBD1 agrees at 7 bases. The CDR3 runs 16 residues. Germline-derived CDR1 and CDR2 are WNHNN and SYGVQD (reference sequence). The ends lost 6 bases at V and 5 bases at J; junction bases unmatched: 15. DNA for the CDR3: TGCGCCAGCAGCGCTCCTGGAGGCAGGGGGGAAACTGAAGCTTTCTTT. Translation gives CASSAPGGRGETEAFF.

The genes are TRBV6-1 and TRBJ2-1; 7 bases agree with TRBD1. The J call is doubtful: the DNA matches TRBJ2-7 better. The CDR3 is made up of 14 amino acids. Germline-derived CDR1 and CDR2 are MNHNS and SASEGT. The CDR3 region has the DNA TGTGCCAGCAGTCGGACAGGATCAGCCTACGAGCAGTACTTC. Protein sequence: CASSRTGSAYEQYF.

The chain combines TRBV7-2 with TRBJ2-1, with 11 bases matching TRBD2. With the DNA end fitting TRBJ2-7 better, the J assignment may be wrong. This CDR3 contains 14 residues. Germline V gene data show CDR1 as SGHTA and CDR2 as FQGNSA. The CDR3 DNA reads as TGTGCCAGCAGCTTAACTAGCGGGAGTGCCGAGCAGTACTTC. Its protein product is CASSLTSGSAEQYF.

This clonotype occurred a few times. The rearrangement uses TRBV6-5 and TRBJ1-2; possible D gene TRBD1, 6 bases. Germline V gives CDR1 MNHEY, CDR2 SVGAGI. There are 14 residues in the CDR3. V lost 5 bases and J 2 bases, leaving 12 bases between the germline ends. The CDR3 nucleotides are TGTGCCAGCAGTCGCCCAGGGGTAAACTATGGCTACACCTTC. This codes for CASSRPGVNYGYTF.

This clonotype was seen a few times. This chain joins TRBV6-2 or TRBV6-3 and TRBJ1-1, with D tentatively TRBD1 (6 bases). Germline V lookup: CDR1 MNHEY, CDR2 SVGEGT. V dropped 10 bases and J dropped 4 bases, with 19 bases sitting between them. The CDR3 runs to 14 residues. The CDR3 loop reads CATGQGTRGTEAFF. CDR3 nucleotides: TGTGCCACTGGTCAGGGGACGAGGGGCACTGAAGCTTTCTTT.

The V and J genes are TRBV6-1 and TRBJ2-2; the D gene is possibly TRBD1 (6 bases). The CDR3 loop spans 12 amino acids. Between the trimmed V and J ends, which lost 6 bases and 13 bases, there was a span of 15 bases. Looked up from germline, CDR1 is MNHNS and CDR2 is SASEGT. CDR3 bases: TGTGCCAGCAGCGTCAGCACAGGGACGCTGTTTTTT. This encodes CASSVSTGTLFF.

The chain joins TRBV27 to TRBJ2-5; D may correspond to TRBD1 or TRBD2 (6 bases each). Germline assignment: CDR1 MNHEY and CDR2 SMNVEV (reference sequence). Deletions cut 6 bases from V and 3 bases from J, with 20 bases between. The CDR3 length is 16 residues. CDR3 sequence (DNA): TGTGCCAGCAGGGTGATCGGGGGCCGCGTCAAAGAGACCCAGTACTTC. This encodes CASRVIGGRVKETQYF.

As for this clonotype: The junction does not match germline at one end; this may be a read error. The J gene is TRBJ2-4, the V gene TRBV27; the D gene could be TRBD1 or TRBD2 (6 bases each). Germline-derived CDR1 and CDR2 are MNHEY and SMNVEV (reference sequence). The CDR3 has 15 amino acids. This chain's CDR3 is CGTGNGGGEEKIQYF. DNA of the CDR3: TGTGGTACGGGCAACGGGGGCGGGGAAGAAAAGATTCAGTACTTC.

The V gene is TRBV6-1, the J gene TRBJ1-1; TRBD1 is a possible D gene (5 bases). The CDR3 has 14 residues. Trimming left V 6 bases short and J 2 bases short, with 13 bases between. Germline V gives CDR1 MNHNS, CDR2 SASEGT. The CDR3 protein is CASRQGAGNTEAFF. CDR3 coding DNA: TGTGCCAGCAGACAAGGGGCAGGAAACACTGAAGCTTTCTTT.

This clonotype turned up a few times. CDR3 bases: TGTGCCAGCAGCAGGGGGCAGGTTTCATGGGACGAGCAGTACTTC. Residues: CASSRGQVSWDEQYF. The J gene is TRBJ2-7, the V gene TRBV27; 8 positions match TRBD1. The V segment lost 6 bases and the J segment 5 bases; nucleotides outside the gene matches: 12. This CDR3 is 15 amino acids long. Per germline, CDR1 MNHEY and CDR2 SMNVEV (reference sequence).

The gene calls are TRBV6-5 and TRBJ2-7; D perhaps matches TRBD1 (5 bases). Looked up from germline, CDR1 is MNHEY and CDR2 is SVGAGI. The CDR3 is 14 residues long. Trimming left V 0 bases short and J 2 bases short, with 8 bases between. The CDR3 sequence: CASSYSETAYEQYF. CDR3 nucleotides: TGTGCCAGCAGTTACTCAGAGACAGCCTACGAGCAGTACTTC.

The V call is TRBV27, the J call TRBJ2-5; 8 nucleotides line up with TRBD2. This CDR3 contains 16 residues. The junction had 18 bases not matched to a gene; V was cut back by 4 bases and J by 11 bases. From germline, CDR1 is MNHEY and CDR2 SMNVEV (reference sequence). The CDR3 DNA reads as TGTGCCAGCAGTTCCCGACTAGCGCGAGGCCAAGATACGCAGTACTTC. Its translation is CASSSRLARGQDTQYF.

This chain links TRBV6-5 with TRBJ2-1, with D possibly being TRBD1 (6 bases). Germline assignment: CDR1 MNHEY and CDR2 SVGAGI. This CDR3 has 16 amino acids. With 4 bases removed from V and 10 bases from J, the gap between germline ends came to 23 bases. The CDR3 bases are TGTGCCAGCAGTTTGCCCGCCGGTACAGGGTGGTACGAGCAGTTCTTC. This codes for CASSLPAGTGWYEQFF.